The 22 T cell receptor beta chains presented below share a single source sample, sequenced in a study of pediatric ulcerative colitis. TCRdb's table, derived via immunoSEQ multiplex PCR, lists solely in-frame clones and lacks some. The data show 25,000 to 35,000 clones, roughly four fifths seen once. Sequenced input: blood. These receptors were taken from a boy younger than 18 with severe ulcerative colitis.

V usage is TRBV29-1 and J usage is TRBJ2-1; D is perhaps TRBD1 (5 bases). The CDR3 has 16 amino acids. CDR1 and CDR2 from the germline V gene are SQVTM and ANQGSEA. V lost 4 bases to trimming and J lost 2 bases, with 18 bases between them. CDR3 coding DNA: TGCAGCGTTGTGATAGTAAGGGGTAATCCCTACAATGAGCAGTTCTTC. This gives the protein CSVVIVRGNPYNEQFF.

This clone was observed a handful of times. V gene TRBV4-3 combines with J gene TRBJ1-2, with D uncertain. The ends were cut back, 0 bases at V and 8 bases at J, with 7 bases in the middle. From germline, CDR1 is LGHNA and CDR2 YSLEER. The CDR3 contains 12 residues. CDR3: CASSQDRVGYTF. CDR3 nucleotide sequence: TGCGCCAGCAGCCAAGATAGGGTGGGCTACACCTTC.

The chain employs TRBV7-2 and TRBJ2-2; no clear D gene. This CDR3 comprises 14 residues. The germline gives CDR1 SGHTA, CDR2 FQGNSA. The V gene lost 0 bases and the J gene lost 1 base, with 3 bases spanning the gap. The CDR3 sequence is CASSLAQNTGELFF. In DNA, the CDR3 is TGTGCCAGCAGCTTAGCACAGAACACCGGGGAGCTGTTTTTT.

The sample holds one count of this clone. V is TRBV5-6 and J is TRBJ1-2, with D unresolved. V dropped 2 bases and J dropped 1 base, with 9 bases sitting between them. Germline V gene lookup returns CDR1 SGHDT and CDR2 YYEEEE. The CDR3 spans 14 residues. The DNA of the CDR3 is TGTGCCAGCAGCTTCACGGGGATTAACTATGGCTACACCTTC. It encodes CASSFTGINYGYTF.

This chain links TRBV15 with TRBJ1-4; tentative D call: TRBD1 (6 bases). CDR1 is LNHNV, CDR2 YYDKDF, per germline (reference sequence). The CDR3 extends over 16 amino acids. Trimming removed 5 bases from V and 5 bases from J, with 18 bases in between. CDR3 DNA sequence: TGTGCCACCAGCGTTGGGTCGGGGGGCCGGAATGAAAAACTGTTTTTT. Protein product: CATSVGSGGRNEKLFF.

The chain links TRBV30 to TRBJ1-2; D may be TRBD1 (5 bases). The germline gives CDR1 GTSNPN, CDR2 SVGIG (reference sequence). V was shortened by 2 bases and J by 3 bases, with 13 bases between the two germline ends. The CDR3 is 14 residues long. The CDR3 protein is CAWSFIGTDYGYTF. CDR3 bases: TGTGCCTGGAGTTTCATAGGGACTGACTATGGCTACACCTTC.

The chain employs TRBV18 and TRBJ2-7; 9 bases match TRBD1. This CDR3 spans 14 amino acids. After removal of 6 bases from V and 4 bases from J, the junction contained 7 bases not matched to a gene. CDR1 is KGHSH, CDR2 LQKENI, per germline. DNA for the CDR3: TGTGCCAGCTCCCAGGACAGGGGACCTTACGAGCAGTACTTC. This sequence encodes CASSQDRGPYEQYF.

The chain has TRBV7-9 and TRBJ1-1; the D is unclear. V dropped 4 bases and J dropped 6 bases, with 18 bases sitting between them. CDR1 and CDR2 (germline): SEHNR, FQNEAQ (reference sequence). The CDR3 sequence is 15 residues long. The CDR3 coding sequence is TGTGCCAGCAGCTCCTTGGACGGACGATCGGCTGAAGCTTTCTTT. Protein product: CASSSLDGRSAEAFF.

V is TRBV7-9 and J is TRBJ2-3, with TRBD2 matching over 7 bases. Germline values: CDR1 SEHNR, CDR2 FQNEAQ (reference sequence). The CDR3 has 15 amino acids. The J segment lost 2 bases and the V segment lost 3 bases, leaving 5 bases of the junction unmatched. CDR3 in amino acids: CASSLLAGDTDTQYF. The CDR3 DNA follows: TGTGCCAGCAGCTTGCTGGCGGGAGACACAGATACGCAGTATTTT.

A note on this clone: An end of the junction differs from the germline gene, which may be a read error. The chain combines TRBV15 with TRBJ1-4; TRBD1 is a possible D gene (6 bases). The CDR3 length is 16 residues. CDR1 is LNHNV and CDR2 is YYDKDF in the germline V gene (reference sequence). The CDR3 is CATGREAWGQGEKLFF. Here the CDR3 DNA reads TGTGCCACCGGCAGAGAAGCGTGGGGGCAGGGTGAAAAACTGTTTTTT. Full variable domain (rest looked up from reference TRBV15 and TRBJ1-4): DAMVIQNPRYQVTQFGKPVTLSCSQTLNHNVMYWYQQKSSQAPKLLFHYYDKDFNNEADTPDNFQSRRPNTSFCFLDIRSPGLGDTAMYLCATGREAWGQGEKLFFGSGTQLSVL.

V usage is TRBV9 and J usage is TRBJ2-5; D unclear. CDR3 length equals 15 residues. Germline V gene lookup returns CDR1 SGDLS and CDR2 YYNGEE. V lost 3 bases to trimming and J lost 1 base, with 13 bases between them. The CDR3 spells CASSAQYSIQETQYF. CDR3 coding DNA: TGTGCCAGCAGCGCCCAGTACAGCATCCAAGAGACCCAGTACTTC.

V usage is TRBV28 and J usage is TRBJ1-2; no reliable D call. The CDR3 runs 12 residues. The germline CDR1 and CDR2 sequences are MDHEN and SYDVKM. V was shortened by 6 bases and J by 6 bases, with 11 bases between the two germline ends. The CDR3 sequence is CASSRVGDGYTF. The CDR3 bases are TGTGCCAGCAGCCGAGTTGGGGATGGCTACACCTTC.

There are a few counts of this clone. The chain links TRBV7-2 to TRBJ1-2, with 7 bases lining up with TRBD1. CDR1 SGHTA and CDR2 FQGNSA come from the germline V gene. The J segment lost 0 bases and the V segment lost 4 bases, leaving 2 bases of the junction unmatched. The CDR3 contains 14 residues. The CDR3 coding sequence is TGTGCCAGCAGCTATGACAGGGCTAACTATGGCTACACCTTC. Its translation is CASSYDRANYGYTF.

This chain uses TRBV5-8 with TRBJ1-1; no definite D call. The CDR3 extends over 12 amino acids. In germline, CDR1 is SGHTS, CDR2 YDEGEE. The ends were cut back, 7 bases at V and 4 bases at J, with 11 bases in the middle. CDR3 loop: CASGGSGTEAFF. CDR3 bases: TGTGCCAGCGGAGGGTCGGGCACTGAAGCTTTCTTT.

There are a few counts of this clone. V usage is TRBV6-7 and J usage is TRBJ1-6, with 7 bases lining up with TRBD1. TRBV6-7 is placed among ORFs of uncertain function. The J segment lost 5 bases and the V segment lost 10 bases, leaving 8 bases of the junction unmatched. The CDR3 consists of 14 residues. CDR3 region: CATYQGEDNSPLHF. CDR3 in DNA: TGTGCCACCTACCAGGGGGAGGATAATTCACCCCTCCACTTT.

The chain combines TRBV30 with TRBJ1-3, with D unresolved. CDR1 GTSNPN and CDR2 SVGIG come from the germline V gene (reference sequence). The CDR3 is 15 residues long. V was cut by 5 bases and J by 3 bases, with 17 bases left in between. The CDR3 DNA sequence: TGTGCCTGGGCTGAATATGACGCTCTTGGAAACACCATATATTTT. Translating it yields CAWAEYDALGNTIYF. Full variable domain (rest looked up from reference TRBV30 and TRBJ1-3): SQTIHQWPATLVQPVGSPLSLECTVEGTSNPNLYWYRQAAGRGLQLLFYSVGIGQISSEVPQNLSASRPQDRQFILSSKKLLLSDSGFYLCAWAEYDALGNTIYFGEGSWLTVV.

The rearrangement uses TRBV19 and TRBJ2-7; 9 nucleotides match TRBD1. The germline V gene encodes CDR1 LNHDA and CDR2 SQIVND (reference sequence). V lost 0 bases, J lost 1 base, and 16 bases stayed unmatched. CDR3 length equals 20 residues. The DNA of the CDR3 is TGTGCCAGTAGTATAGATGGTCGGGGGACAGGGATTGTGAAGTCCTACGAGCAGTACTTC. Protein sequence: CASSIDGRGTGIVKSYEQYF.

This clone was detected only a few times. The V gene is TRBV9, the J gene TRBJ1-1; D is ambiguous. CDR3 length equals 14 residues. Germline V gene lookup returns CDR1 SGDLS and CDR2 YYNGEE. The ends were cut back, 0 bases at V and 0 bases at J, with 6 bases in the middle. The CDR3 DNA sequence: TGTGCCAGCAGCGTAGGATTGTTGAACACTGAAGCTTTCTTT. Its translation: CASSVGLLNTEAFF.

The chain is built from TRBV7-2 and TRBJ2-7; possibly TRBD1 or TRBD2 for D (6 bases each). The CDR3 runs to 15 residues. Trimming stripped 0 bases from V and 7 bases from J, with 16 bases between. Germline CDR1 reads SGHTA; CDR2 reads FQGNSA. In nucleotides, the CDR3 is TGTGCCAGCAGCTTAGCGGGGACGGGGGCCTCTGAGCAGTACTTC. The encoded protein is CASSLAGTGASEQYF.

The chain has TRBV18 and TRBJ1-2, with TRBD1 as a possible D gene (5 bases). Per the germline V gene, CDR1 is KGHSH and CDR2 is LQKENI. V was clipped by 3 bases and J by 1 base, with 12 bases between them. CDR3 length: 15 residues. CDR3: CASSPGPQGNYGYTF. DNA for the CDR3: TGTGCCAGCTCACCGGGGCCCCAGGGTAACTATGGCTACACCTTC.

The CDR3 nucleotides read TGTGCCAGCAGTAGACAGGGGGCAGACACCATATATTTT. As protein: CASSRQGADTIYF. This chain uses TRBV2 with TRBJ1-3, with 10 positions matching TRBD1. Germline lookup yields CDR1 SNHLY and CDR2 FYNNEI. The V gene end was trimmed by 5 bases and the J gene end by 8 bases; junction bases not matched to a gene: 3. The length of the CDR3 is 13 residues. The full variable domain, completed using reference TRBV2 and TRBJ1-3, is EPEVTQTPSHQVTQMGQEVILRCVPISNHLYFYWYRQILGQKVEFLVSFYNNEISEKSEIFDDQFSVERPDGSNFTLKIRSTKLEDSAMYFCASSRQGADTIYFGEGSWLTVV.

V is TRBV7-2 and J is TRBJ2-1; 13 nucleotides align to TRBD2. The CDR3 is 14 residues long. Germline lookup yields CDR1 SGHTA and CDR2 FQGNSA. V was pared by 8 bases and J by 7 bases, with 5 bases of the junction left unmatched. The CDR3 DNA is TGTGCCAGCTTACTAGCGGGGGGGCCGAATGAGCAGTTCTTC. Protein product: CASLLAGGPNEQFF.